This T cell receptor (beta chain) was documented in a study of CXCR3-negative and CXCR3-positive naive CD8 T cells. The study's findings and limits: Naive subsets expressed similar surface CD5; TRB CDR3 features served to infer TCR strength. In cryopreserved cells, CXCR3 expression partially decreased, and fresh PBMCs were used in most assays. For memory CD8+ cells diversity was much lower, but both naive subsets had comparably high diversity. CXCR3-positive naive cells had more hydrophobic TRB CDR3s than CXCR3-negative naive cells.

It was by 5' RACE with UMI labels that the TRB cDNA libraries were prepared. Reanalyzing the 5' RACE reads, TCRdb keeps one entry per CDR3 protein, without DNA. Reported are tens of thousands of distinct CDR3 sequences; the ten largest clones contain more than 0.45%. The CDR3 has 12 amino acids. Germline loops: CDR1 SQVTM, CDR2 ANQGSEA. Cells classed as naive CD8+ T cells were CD45RO-CCR7+CD27+CD95-. Comment on this clonotype: No antigen is known for it.

The source of this sequence is a human donor in good health. Some clones in this sample may be carry-over from other donors' samples. The sequenced sample was naive CXCR3+ CD8+ T cells from blood. The sample's subset: CD45RO-CCR7+CD27+CD95- naive CD8+ T cells expressing CXCR3 (TNR3+). V is TRBV29-1 and J is TRBJ2-1; TCRdb's D gene call, TRBD2, goes unchecked for lack of DNA. CDR3 residues: CSVDPPYNEQFF.